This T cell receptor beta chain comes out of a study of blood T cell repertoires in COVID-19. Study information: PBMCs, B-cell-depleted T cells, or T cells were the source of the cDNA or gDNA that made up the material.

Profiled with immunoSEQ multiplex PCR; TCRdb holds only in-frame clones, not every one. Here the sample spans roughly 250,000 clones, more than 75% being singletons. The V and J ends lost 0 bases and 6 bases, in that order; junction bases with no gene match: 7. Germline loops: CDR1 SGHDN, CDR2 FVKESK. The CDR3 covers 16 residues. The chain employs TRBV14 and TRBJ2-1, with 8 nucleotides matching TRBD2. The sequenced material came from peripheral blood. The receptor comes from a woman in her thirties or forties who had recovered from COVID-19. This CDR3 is CASSQDGASGRNEQFF. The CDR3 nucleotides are TGTGCCAGCAGCCAAGATGGCGCTAGCGGGCGCAATGAGCAGTTCTTC.